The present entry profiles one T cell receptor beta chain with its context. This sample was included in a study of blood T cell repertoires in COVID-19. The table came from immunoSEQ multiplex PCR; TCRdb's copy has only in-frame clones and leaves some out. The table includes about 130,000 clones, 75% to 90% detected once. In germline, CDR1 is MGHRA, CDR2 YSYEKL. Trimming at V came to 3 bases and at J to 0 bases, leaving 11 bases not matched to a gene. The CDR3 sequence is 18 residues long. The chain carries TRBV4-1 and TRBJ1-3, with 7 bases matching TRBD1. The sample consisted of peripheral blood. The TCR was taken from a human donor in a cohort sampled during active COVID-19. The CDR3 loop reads CASSHPSGGGFSGNTIYF. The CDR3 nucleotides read TGCGCCAGCAGCCACCCCTCGGGAGGGGGCTTCTCTGGAAACACCATATATTTT.